The rows below give T cell receptor beta chains drawn from one sample of a study of blood T cells in healthy people across ages. MiXCR was run by TCRdb on the 5' RACE reads, yielding one entry per CDR3 protein. The table has just over 1 million distinct CDR3 sequences, around 45% seen once; the top ten hold 18%. Sequenced input: blood. The receptor set was obtained from a woman in her fifties or sixties in good health. The CDR3 runs from the conserved cysteine through the conserved F or W. The D gene is left open where the match is weak. A row's size may be missing; if present it is once, few, many or a size class.

-	-	TRBV11-2	TRBJ2-3	CASSLGRARLSTDTQYF	TGTGCCAGCAGCTTAGGCAGGGCTCGTTTGAGCACAGATACGCAGTATTTT
TRBD2	-	TRBV20-1	TRBJ2-1	CSARDTSGKIYNEQFF	TGCAGTGCTAGAGATACGAGCGGGAAGATCTACAATGAGCAGTTCTTC
TRBD2	-	TRBV10-3	TRBJ2-5	CAIGLWREGRGEQYF	TGTGCCATAGGGCTGTGGCGGGAGGGCCGTGGTGAGCAGTACTTC
TRBD1	-	TRBV6-2/TRBV6-3	TRBJ2-5	CASSYQGQGIETQYF	TGTGCCAGCAGTTATCAGGGACAGGGGATAGAGACCCAGTACTTC
-	few	TRBV7-6	TRBJ1-2	CASSLDPGGQGYGYTF	TGTGCCAGCAGCTTAGACCCCGGCGGGCAGGGCTATGGCTACACCTTC
TRBD1	-	TRBV6-1	TRBJ1-1	CASLQGPGNTEAFF	TGTGCCAGTCTACAGGGGCCTGGGAACACTGAAGCTTTCTTT
TRBD2	-	TRBV20-1	TRBJ2-1	CSAFHLTGGKYEQFF	TGCAGTGCCTTCCATCTCACGGGAGGGAAGTATGAGCAGTTCTTC
TRBD1	-	TRBV2	TRBJ2-1	CASSPGQLSSYNEQFF	TGTGCCAGCAGCCCGGGACAGCTTAGCTCCTACAATGAGCAGTTCTTC
-	-	TRBV27	TRBJ2-5	CASSDRPPKETQYF	TGTGCCAGCAGCGACAGACCACCCAAGGAGACCCAGTACTTC
TRBD2	few	TRBV7-9	TRBJ2-7	CASSLEERGSDEQYF	TGTGCCAGCAGCTTAGAAGAGCGGGGGAGTGATGAGCAGTACTTC
TRBD2	-	TRBV13	TRBJ2-5	CASSPGLAGGDQETQYF	TGTGCCAGCAGCCCCGGACTAGCGGGAGGGGACCAAGAGACCCAGTACTTC
TRBD2	-	TRBV5-8	TRBJ2-1	CASRFGVAGWNEQFF	TGTGCCAGTAGGTTTGGGGTAGCGGGATGGAATGAGCAGTTCTTC
-	-	TRBV28	TRBJ2-7	CASSFQRFFGVQYF	TGTGCCAGCAGTTTCCAGCGTTTTTTCGGGGTGCAGTACTTC
-	few	TRBV5-1	TRBJ2-7	CASSPDAWASYEQYF	TGCGCCAGCAGCCCCGATGCGTGGGCTTCCTACGAGCAGTACTTC
-	-	TRBV20-1	TRBJ2-1	CAVLGWNNEQFF	TGCGCAGTGCTCGGTTGGAACAATGAGCAGTTCTTC